The sample holds many counts of the clone carrying this T cell receptor (beta chain). Its matching antigen is unknown. This entry belongs to a study of early T cells in non-severe SARS-CoV-2 infection. Study conclusions and caveats: Lookups in VDJdb leaned toward anti-spike CD8 responses and missed private and CD4 specificities.

Attached unique molecular identifiers marked individual cDNA molecules. TCRdb reanalysed the 5' RACE reads using MiXCR and keeps one entry per CDR3 protein. The sample shows tens of thousands of distinct CDR3 sequences, roughly 4.7% of them seen only once. CDR3 length: 14 residues. Germline assignment: CDR1 KGHSH and CDR2 LQKENI. The V end lost 3 bases, the J end lost 4 bases, and 12 bases lay between the germline ends. V gene TRBV18 combines with J gene TRBJ1-1, with D perhaps matching TRBD1 (6 bases). This receptor was obtained from an adult who was a healthcare worker with PCR-confirmed SARS-CoV-2 infection or an uninfected control (not recorded which). Material: whole blood. The CDR3 region is CASSPGGRGTEAFF. CDR3 DNA sequence: TGTGCCAGCTCACCTGGGGGGCGCGGCACTGAAGCTTTCTTT.